This T cell receptor beta chain was found in a study of CXCR3-negative and CXCR3-positive naive CD8 T cells. Of note for this clonotype: Its antigen is not known.

Germline assignment: CDR1 MGHDK and CDR2 SYGVNS. CDR3 size: 12 residues. Those CD8+ T cells considered naive were CD45RO-CCR7+CD27+CD95-. Broader study findings: Memory cells diverged, while naive CXCR3-positive and CXCR3-negative cells had similar TRBV-TRBJ usage. Fresh PBMCs went into most assays, and CXCR3 expression partly declined after cryopreservation.

Libraries of TRB cDNA were made by 5' RACE and carried UMIs. TCRdb reanalyzed the 5' RACE reads, giving one entry per CDR3 protein sequence and no DNA. This specimen shows about 8,700 distinct CDR3 sequences; the ten leading clones hold 2% to 2.5%. The material sequenced was naive CXCR3- CD8+ T cells from blood. Subset in this sample: CD45RO-CCR7+CD27+CD95- naive CD8+ T cells lacking CXCR3 (TNR3-). The chain carries TRBV25-1 and TRBJ1-2; TCRdb calls TRBD1, which cannot be checked without DNA. This clonotype was sampled from a human donor in good health. Some clones in this sample may be carry-over from other donors' samples. The CDR3 region is CAGWGHPYGYTF.